This T cell receptor (beta chain) was captured in a study of Ad26.COV2.S vaccination and SARS-CoV-2 variants. Study summary: Intramuscular Ad26.COV2.S doses were given once or twice, 56 days apart. Study-wide findings and caveats: People given the vaccine had a wider spike-specific TCR breadth than placebo recipients did.

Germline CDR1 reads LGHNA; CDR2 reads YNFKEQ. The V and J ends lost 5 bases and 2 bases, in that order; junction bases with no gene match: 10. CDR3 length equals 17 residues. About this clone: Its antigen is undetermined.

Treatment given: some 19 received Ad26.COV2.S at low or high dose, single or two shots; about 5 received placebo; per-sample allocation not given. Sampling occurred on day 63 after the first vaccine or placebo injection. An Ad26 vector that expressed Wuhan-strain SARS-CoV-2 spike constituted the vaccine. Measured with immunoSEQ multiplex PCR; TCRdb has only the in-frame clones, and not every one. Here the sample spans roughly 320,000 clones, 70% to 90% being singletons. The chain employs TRBV4-2 and TRBJ2-3; 10 bases map to TRBD2. The sample in question was peripheral blood, obtained in a trial of Ad26.COV2.S vaccine versus placebo. The sequence came from a person between 18 and 59 years old who received the Ad26.COV2.S COVID-19 vaccine or a placebo. CDR3 DNA sequence: TGTGCCAGCAGCGAAAATAGCGGGGGGCCTCCCACAGATACGCAGTATTTT. This codes for CASSENSGGPPTDTQYF.